The subject of this entry is one T cell receptor beta chain. Its specificity is not known. At one boundary the junction diverges from the germline segment, which might be a read error. Together with a sample-barcoded 5' primer, a J-beta primer mix was included in a second PCR lasting roughly 6 to 12 cycles. TCRdb itself ran the 5' RACE reads through MiXCR, one entry per CDR3 protein. Of 750,000 to 950,000 distinct CDR3 sequences in the sample, 25% to 30% were seen once. This sample is drawn from a study of blood T cells in healthy people across ages. Whole-study findings and limits: Considered underestimates were the diversity estimates obtained from one million T cells. Naive CD4+ cell counts and diversity both ran higher in long-lived than in aged donors.

Each donor had roughly 10 milliliters of peripheral blood drawn. These data were also reused for a study on T cells of mothers and their children.

The source of this sequence is a woman in her thirties or forties in good health. Sequenced input: blood.

The CDR3 spells CVISVRDEQYF. The CDR3 DNA follows: TGTGTCATCAGTGTGAGGGATGAGCAGTACTTC. The chain uses TRBV10-3 and TRBJ2-5; tentative D call: TRBD2 (5 bases). CDR1 is ENHRY, CDR2 SYGVKD, per germline. The CDR3 is 11 amino acids.